The TCR beta chain described here comes from a study of T-cell reconstitution after alpha-beta-depleted transplantation in children. Study results and caveats: Fresh T-cell production supplied most of the T-cell counts and diversity seen one year after transplant. Two months or so post-transplant, alpha-beta T cells reportedly derived from several hundred expanded graft clones. In some patients, recipient T cells and intrathymic progenitors surviving conditioning explained high day-60 diversity.

This clonotype was seen ten or more times. Antigen unknown. TCRbeta library preparation incorporated unique molecular identifiers. In TCRdb, the PCR reads were re-called with MiXCR into one record per CDR3 protein. Of some 180,000 distinct CDR3 sequences listed, approximately 7% are singletons. The CDR3 consists of 15 residues. Deletions cut 0 bases from V and 4 bases from J, with 8 bases between. CDR1 SGHDT and CDR2 YYEEEE come from the germline V gene. The material sequenced was PBMCs, taken before TCRalphabeta/CD19-depleted stem cell transplant. The TCR sequence derives from a boy younger than 10 with acute lymphoblastic leukemia, due to receive a stem cell transplant. V and J are TRBV5-6 and TRBJ1-6; D gene uncertain. CDR3 nucleotides: TGTGCCAGCAGCTTGGTTGCGCAGTATAATTCACCCCTCCACTTT. It is translated as CASSLVAQYNSPLHF.